The 30 T cell receptor beta chains below all came from one sample that was sequenced in a study of patients and donors after allogeneic stem cell transplantation. TCRdb re-called the RT-PCR reads through MiXCR, storing one row per CDR3 protein. The sample yields a few hundred thousand distinct CDR3 sequences, about 38% seen once. What was sequenced was blood, either unsorted or a sorted T cell fraction (not recorded which). The receptor set was obtained from a human donor who was either an allogeneic HSCT recipient or a stem cell or donor lymphocyte infusion donor (not recorded which). It is not recorded whose cells these are; they may come from a transplant donor.

This clonotype has just a few counts. The chain joins TRBV29-1 to TRBJ2-3, with a weak D call TRBD1 (6 bases). Germline V gives CDR1 SQVTM, CDR2 ANQGSEA. The V end lost 6 bases, the J end lost 6 bases, and 19 bases lay between the germline ends. The CDR3 loop spans 14 amino acids. The DNA for the CDR3 is TGCAGCGTCACGTCACAGGGTATTGCGGATACGCAGTATTTT. This gives the protein CSVTSQGIADTQYF.

The chain couples TRBV18 to TRBJ1-5; tentative D call: TRBD1 (5 bases). With 2 bases removed from V and 7 bases from J, the gap between germline ends came to 18 bases. Germline CDR1 KGHSH, CDR2 LQKENI. CDR3 length: 16 residues. CDR3 coding DNA: TGTGCCAGCTCACCAAGGGACCCCCACACCGGCCAGCCCCAGCATTTT. Translated: CASSPRDPHTGQPQHF.

The chain uses TRBV5-1 and TRBJ1-1; 7 bases align to TRBD1. CDR1 and CDR2 (germline): SGHRS, YFSETQ. This CDR3 contains 14 residues. Losses at the gene ends were 3 bases for V and 4 bases for J; bases not matched to a gene: 6. The CDR3 DNA sequence: TGCGCCAGCAGCTACGGACAGGTTTCCACTGAAGCTTTCTTT. It specifies CASSYGQVSTEAFF.

This clonotype was found a few times. This chain links TRBV5-1 with TRBJ2-4; D perhaps matches TRBD1 (6 bases). The germline V gene has CDR1 SGHRS and CDR2 YFSETQ. CDR3 length equals 15 residues. The ends were cut back, 3 bases at V and 9 bases at J, with 19 bases in the middle. Here the CDR3 reads CASSWADRSNGIQYF. CDR3 DNA: TGCGCCAGCAGCTGGGCGGACAGATCAAACGGCATTCAGTACTTC.

This clonotype has a single count. J is TRBJ2-7 and V is TRBV28; TRBD1 matches 10 bases. Germline trimming cut 5 bases from V and 4 bases from J; bases unmatched to any gene: 8. The germline V gene has CDR1 MDHEN and CDR2 SYDVKM. The CDR3 runs 15 residues. The CDR3 bases are TGTGCCAGCAGTCCTCAGACAGGGGGCAGATACGAGCAGTACTTC. It is translated as CASSPQTGGRYEQYF.

This chain uses TRBV20-1 with TRBJ2-1; possible D gene TRBD2, 7 bases. Germline V gene lookup returns CDR1 DFQATT and CDR2 SNEGSKA (reference sequence). V lost 3 bases and J lost 0, with 15 bases in between. CDR3 length: 16 residues. CDR3 sequence (DNA): TGCAGTGCTAGGGAGGGGGGGTCGGACTCCTACAATGAGCAGTTCTTC. Amino acid sequence: CSAREGGSDSYNEQFF.

The chain has TRBV18 and TRBJ1-1; maybe TRBD1 (5 bases). Germline V lookup: CDR1 KGHSH, CDR2 LQKENI. V lost 8 bases and J 1 base, leaving 11 bases between the germline ends. The CDR3 is 13 amino acids. The CDR3 region has the DNA TGTGCCAGCAGCCAAGGGGAGAACACTGAAGCTTTCTTT. Its protein product is CASSQGENTEAFF.

This clonotype was seen a handful of times. The rearrangement joins TRBV29-1 to TRBJ2-7; 9 bases agree with TRBD1. The CDR3 contains 12 residues. CDR1 and CDR2 (germline): SQVTM, ANQGSEA. Germline trimming cut 7 bases from V and 2 bases from J; bases unmatched to any gene: 3. CDR3 in DNA: TGCAGCGCAGGGACAGGGACCTACGAGCAGTACTTC. This gives the protein CSAGTGTYEQYF.

This clonotype showed up just a few times. J is TRBJ1-1 and V is TRBV5-1, with unresolved D. The CDR3 is 15 residues long. Germline lookup yields CDR1 SGHRS and CDR2 YFSETQ. V was trimmed by 3 bases and J by 6 bases, leaving 18 bases between them. The CDR3 loop is CASSYITPGGAEAFF. For the CDR3, the DNA is TGCGCCAGCAGCTATATAACACCGGGCGGGGCTGAAGCTTTCTTT.

In this sample, this clonotype turned up a few times. This chain joins TRBV10-3 and TRBJ1-6; no definite D call. Between the trimmed V and J ends, which lost 0 bases and 8 bases, there was a span of 8 bases. The CDR3 runs 14 residues. From germline, CDR1 is ENHRY and CDR2 SYGVKD. CDR3 nucleotides: TGTGCCATCAGTGAGTCCCTGACATATTCACCCCTCCACTTT. Its protein product is CAISESLTYSPLHF.

The gene calls are TRBV7-8 and TRBJ1-5, with D tentatively TRBD1 (5 bases). V dropped 2 bases and J dropped 7 bases, with 9 bases sitting between them. In germline, CDR1 is SGHVS, CDR2 FQNEAQ. The CDR3 spans 13 residues. DNA of the CDR3: TGTGCCAGCAGCTTACCAGGGTACCAGCCCCAGCATTTT. Translated, it gives CASSLPGYQPQHF.

The CDR3 sequence is CSVLPSLARTDTQYF. CDR3 DNA: TGCAGTGTCCTACCCAGCCTAGCAAGGACAGATACGCAGTATTTT. V gene TRBV20-1 combines with J gene TRBJ2-3, with D maybe TRBD2 (5 bases). V lost 7 bases, J lost 3 bases, and 20 bases lay in between. This CDR3 is built from 15 residues. Germline CDR1 and CDR2: DFQATT and SNEGSKA (reference sequence).

The chain recombines TRBV12-3 or TRBV12-4 with TRBJ1-5; D uncertain. V dropped 5 bases and J dropped 2 bases, with 13 bases sitting between them. The CDR3 sequence is 15 residues long. CDR3 residues: CASSNIPRGNQPQHF. In DNA, the CDR3 is TGTGCCAGCAGTAACATACCCCGGGGCAATCAGCCCCAGCATTTT.

The chain recombines TRBV27 with TRBJ2-3; D remains unclear. Trimming took 5 bases from V and 4 from J, leaving 19 bases between them. The V gene's germline CDR1 is MNHEY and CDR2 SMNVEV (reference sequence). This CDR3 has 16 residues. The CDR3 bases are TGTGCCAGCAGTGTCAACGGGCCTGGTGGGGCAGATACGCAGTATTTT. This encodes CASSVNGPGGADTQYF.

V usage is TRBV4-1 and J usage is TRBJ1-1; D remains ambiguous. The CDR3 is made up of 14 amino acids. Trimming shortened V by 6 bases and J by 6 bases, and 17 bases separated the two germline ends. Germline V gene lookup returns CDR1 MGHRA and CDR2 YSYEKL. CDR3 sequence reads: CASRPIGRVPEAFF. The CDR3 DNA reads TGCGCCAGCAGGCCCATAGGGAGAGTCCCTGAAGCTTTCTTT.

This clonotype was observed a handful of times. The rearrangement links TRBV20-1 to TRBJ1-4; D is undetermined. This CDR3 has 14 residues. Per germline, CDR1 DFQATT and CDR2 SNEGSKA (reference sequence). The V end was cut by 6 bases, the J end by 5 bases, with 16 bases between. As DNA, the CDR3 is TGCAGTGCCCCTCCGGGGATTCGGAATGAAAAACTGTTTTTT. Translation: CSAPPGIRNEKLFF.

The chain links TRBV9 to TRBJ2-3, with D perhaps matching TRBD2 (5 bases). The CDR3 is 14 residues long. Germline CDR1 SGDLS, CDR2 YYNGEE. Trimming removed 0 bases at V and 6 bases at J, with 11 bases between. CDR3 sequence (DNA): TGTGCCAGCAGCGTAGAAATCGGGGTGGATACGCAGTATTTT. Translating gives CASSVEIGVDTQYF.

This clonotype has more than one count but fewer than ten. This rearrangement joins TRBV21-1 to TRBJ1-2; the tabulated D call, TRBD1, remains unverified against the DNA. TRBV21-1 is termed a pseudogene. The CDR3 has 17 residues. Here the CDR3 DNA reads TGTGCCAGCAGCAAAGAGGGGCCGATCTTACTTAACTATGGCTACACCTTC. Amino acid sequence: CASSKEGPILLNYGYTF.

For the CDR3, the DNA is TGTGCCAGCAGTTTGGAGCAGCGCCTAAGGTACAATGAGCAGTTCTTC. Protein: CASSLEQRLRYNEQFF. The rearrangement joins TRBV12-3 or TRBV12-4 to TRBJ2-1; D remains unclear. The CDR3 loop spans 16 amino acids. The V end lost 3 bases, the J end lost 4 bases, and 16 bases lay between the germline ends.

The chain combines TRBV3-1 with TRBJ2-7, with 8 positions matching TRBD2. Germline-derived CDR1 and CDR2 are LGHDT and YNNKEL (reference sequence). This CDR3 is 14 amino acids long. After removal of 3 bases from V and 6 bases from J, the junction contained 7 bases not matched to a gene. The CDR3 loop is CASSHGTRSPEQYF. CDR3 bases: TGTGCCAGCAGCCATGGGACTAGAAGTCCCGAGCAGTACTTC.

This clonotype was found a few times. The CDR3 reads CASSRTGAIDGYTF. Written as DNA, the CDR3 is TGTGCCAGCAGTCGGACAGGAGCGATAGATGGCTACACCTTC. This chain connects TRBV6-6 to TRBJ1-2; 7 positions match TRBD1. Germline-derived CDR1 and CDR2 are MNHNY and SVGAGI (reference sequence). This CDR3 is built from 14 residues. The V gene end was trimmed by 5 bases and the J gene end by 6 bases; junction bases not matched to a gene: 9.

The rearrangement uses TRBV20-1 and TRBJ1-6; possible D gene TRBD1, 5 bases. The CDR3 contains 14 residues. CDR1 and CDR2 from the germline V gene are DFQATT and SNEGSKA (reference sequence). Trimming shortened V by 0 bases and J by 7 bases, and 10 bases separated the two germline ends. The CDR3 here is CSARDVQVNSPLHF. The CDR3 region has the DNA TGCAGTGCTAGAGATGTACAGGTGAATTCACCCCTCCACTTT.

This clonotype was seen only a few times. The rearrangement uses TRBV25-1 and TRBJ1-2; 7 bases align to TRBD1. The CDR3 is made up of 16 amino acids. V shed 3 bases and J 0 bases; nucleotides not matched to a gene: 7. Germline V gene lookup returns CDR1 MGHDK and CDR2 SYGVNS. Written as DNA, the CDR3 is TGTGCCAGCAGTGACCCCGGACAGGAAGCTAACTATGGCTACACCTTC. Its protein is CASSDPGQEANYGYTF.

The gene calls are TRBV10-3 and TRBJ1-4, with TRBD1 matching over 8 bases. Germline CDR1 reads ENHRY; CDR2 reads SYGVKD. With V trimmed by 5 bases and J by 0 bases, 5 bases remained unmatched. This CDR3 contains 16 residues. This CDR3 is CAISLGTGATNEKLFF. As DNA, the CDR3 is TGTGCCATCAGTCTCGGGACAGGAGCAACTAATGAAAAACTGTTTTTT.

The chain combines TRBV3-1 with TRBJ2-1, with TRBD2 matching over 14 bases. V lost 3 bases, J lost 7 bases, and 8 bases stayed unmatched. In germline, CDR1 is LGHDT, CDR2 YNNKEL (reference sequence). The CDR3 extends over 17 amino acids. This CDR3 reads CASSHLPGLAGENEQFF. DNA for the CDR3: TGTGCCAGCAGCCATCTTCCGGGACTAGCGGGGGAAAATGAGCAGTTCTTC.

This rearrangement joins TRBV4-1 to TRBJ1-2; a weak D match, TRBD1 (6 bases). This CDR3 is 14 amino acids long. Germline loops: CDR1 MGHRA, CDR2 YSYEKL. V gave up 3 bases and J gave up 3 bases, with 11 bases separating them. The CDR3 here is CASSHETGHYGYTF. Here the CDR3 DNA reads TGCGCCAGCAGCCACGAGACAGGCCACTATGGCTACACCTTC.

The chain couples TRBV11-2 to TRBJ1-6; D may be TRBD1 (5 bases). The germline V gene encodes CDR1 SGHAT and CDR2 FQNNGV. The CDR3 has 16 residues. V shed 2 bases and J shed 6 bases, with 14 bases lying between them. This chain's CDR3 is CASSLLGGAANSPLHF. Written as DNA, the CDR3 is TGTGCCAGCAGCTTATTGGGTGGGGCGGCTAATTCACCCCTCCACTTT.

This clonotype was seen only a few times. V is TRBV20-1 and J is TRBJ1-1; possibly TRBD1 for D (5 bases). V gave up 6 bases and J gave up 2 bases, with 19 bases separating them. The CDR3 covers 15 residues. Germline CDR1 is DFQATT and CDR2 is SNEGSKA (reference sequence). This chain's CDR3 is CSATRRVGANTEAFF. As DNA, the CDR3 is TGCAGTGCCACTCGGAGGGTTGGGGCAAACACTGAAGCTTTCTTT.

The chain employs TRBV4-1 and TRBJ1-1; 8 bases are a match to TRBD1. Germline trimming cut 0 bases from V and 1 base from J; bases unmatched to any gene: 4. CDR3 length: 16 residues. Germline V gives CDR1 MGHRA, CDR2 YSYEKL. CDR3 region: CASSQDGGTGNTEAFF. The CDR3 coding sequence is TGCGCCAGCAGCCAAGATGGGGGGACAGGGAACACTGAAGCTTTCTTT.

This chain joins TRBV27 and TRBJ2-3; 7 nucleotides agree with TRBD1. There are 13 residues in the CDR3. The germline V gene encodes CDR1 MNHEY and CDR2 SMNVEV (reference sequence). J lost 8 bases, V lost 3 bases, and 5 bases had no gene match. DNA for the CDR3: TGTGCCAGCAGTTTGACAGGGAAGAGTACGCAGTATTTT. Encoded protein: CASSLTGKSTQYF.